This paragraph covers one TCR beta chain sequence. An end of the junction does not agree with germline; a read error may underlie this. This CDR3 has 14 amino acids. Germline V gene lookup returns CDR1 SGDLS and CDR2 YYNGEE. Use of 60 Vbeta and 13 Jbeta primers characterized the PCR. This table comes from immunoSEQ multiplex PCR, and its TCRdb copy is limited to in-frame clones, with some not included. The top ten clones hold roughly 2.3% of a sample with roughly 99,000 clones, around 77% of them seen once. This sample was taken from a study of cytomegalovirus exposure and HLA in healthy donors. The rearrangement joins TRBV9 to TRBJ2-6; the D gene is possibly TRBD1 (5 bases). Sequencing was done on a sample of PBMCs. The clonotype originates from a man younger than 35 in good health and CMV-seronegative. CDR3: CASSVGFGADVLTF. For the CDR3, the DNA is TGTGCCAGCAGCGTAGGCTTTGGGGCCGACGTCCTGACTTTC.